This record covers a single T cell receptor (beta chain). The data stem from a study of shared clonotypes between healthy human individuals. Across the whole study: There were three CD4 naive, three CD4 memory, two CD8 naive and one CD8 memory plates per donor.

Assay: immunoSEQ multiplex PCR; the TCRdb copy retains only in-frame clones and omits some. The sample holds some 650,000 clones, around 97% seen once. The CDR3 length is 15 residues. Germline CDR1 reads SGHRS; CDR2 reads YFSETQ. Between the trimmed V and J ends, which lost 3 bases and 0 bases, there was a span of 12 bases. This sequence was found in a woman younger than 45 in good health. The rearrangement links TRBV5-1 to TRBJ1-1, with D uncertain. The material sequenced was naive CD4+ T cells sorted from blood. The subset here: CD45RA+ positively selected. The DNA of the CDR3 is TGCGCCAGCAGCTCTGACGGGGAGTTGAACACTGAAGCTTTCTTT. It specifies CASSSDGELNTEAFF.